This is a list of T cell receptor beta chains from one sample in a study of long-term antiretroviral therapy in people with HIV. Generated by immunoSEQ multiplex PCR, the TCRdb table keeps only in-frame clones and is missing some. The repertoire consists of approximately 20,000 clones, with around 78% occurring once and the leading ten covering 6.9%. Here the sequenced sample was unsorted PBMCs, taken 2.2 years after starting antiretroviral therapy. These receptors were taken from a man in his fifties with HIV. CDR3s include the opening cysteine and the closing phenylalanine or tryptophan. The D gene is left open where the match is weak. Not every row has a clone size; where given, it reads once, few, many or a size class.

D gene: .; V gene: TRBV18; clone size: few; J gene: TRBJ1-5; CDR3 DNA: TGTGCCAGCTCACCATCGGGCAATCAGCCCCAGCATTTT; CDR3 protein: CASSPSGNQPQHF
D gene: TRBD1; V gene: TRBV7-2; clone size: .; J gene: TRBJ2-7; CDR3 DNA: TGTGCCAGCAGCGGAAGGGACAGGGGATCCTACGAGCAGTACTTC; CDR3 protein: CASSGRDRGSYEQYF
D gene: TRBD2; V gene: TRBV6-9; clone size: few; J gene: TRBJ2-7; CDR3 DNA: TGTGCCAGCAGTAGCGGGGGGCGGACCTACGAGCAGTACTTC; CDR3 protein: CASSSGGRTYEQYF
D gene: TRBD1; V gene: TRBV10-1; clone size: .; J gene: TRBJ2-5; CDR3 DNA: TGCGCCAGCAGTGAGGACAGGGGCCGATGGGAGACCCAGTACTTC; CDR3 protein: CASSEDRGRWETQYF
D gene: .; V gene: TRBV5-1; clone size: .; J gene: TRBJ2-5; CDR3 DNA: TGCGCCAGCAGCTTGGCCGTCGGGGAGACCCAGTACTTC; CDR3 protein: CASSLAVGETQYF
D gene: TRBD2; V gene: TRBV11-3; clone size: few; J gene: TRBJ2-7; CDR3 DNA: TGTGCCAGCAGCATCTCTAGCGGGACGCTCTACGAGCAGTACTTC; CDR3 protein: CASSISSGTLYEQYF
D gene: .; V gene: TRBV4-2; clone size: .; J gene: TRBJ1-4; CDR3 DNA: TGTGCCAGCAGCCAAGATCAGTTAGGGTTCTCTAATGAAAAACTGTTTTTT; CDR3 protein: CASSQDQLGFSNEKLFF
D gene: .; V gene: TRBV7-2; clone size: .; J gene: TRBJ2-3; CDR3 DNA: TGTGCCAGCAGCCAAATAGGGCGCCGATGGCAGTATTTT; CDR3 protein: CASSQIGRRWQYF
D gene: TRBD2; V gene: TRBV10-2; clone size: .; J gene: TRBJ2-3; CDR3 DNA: TGCGCCAGCACTCCCGGACTAGCGGGGAGCACAGATACGCAGTATTTT; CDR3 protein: CASTPGLAGSTDTQYF
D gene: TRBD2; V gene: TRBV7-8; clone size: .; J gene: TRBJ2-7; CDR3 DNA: TGTGCCAGCAGCTCAAGCCACGGGACTAGCGGGAGGTCCTTGGGTTACGAGCAGTACTTC; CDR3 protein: CASSSSHGTSGRSLGYEQYF
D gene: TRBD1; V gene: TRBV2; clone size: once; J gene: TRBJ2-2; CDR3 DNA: TGTGCCAGCAGCAGACAGGGGGCCTCGAACACCGGGGAGCTGTTTTTT; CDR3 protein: CASSRQGASNTGELFF
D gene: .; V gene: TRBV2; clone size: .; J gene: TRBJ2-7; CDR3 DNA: TGTGCCAGCAGTGAAGTCCAGGGTCCCTACGAGCAGTACTTC; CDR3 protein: CASSEVQGPYEQYF
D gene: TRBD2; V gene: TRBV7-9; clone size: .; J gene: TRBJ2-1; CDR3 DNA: TGTGCCAGCAGCTCGCGTAGCGGGAGAGGCCATGAGCAGTTCTTC; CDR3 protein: CASSSRSGRGHEQFF
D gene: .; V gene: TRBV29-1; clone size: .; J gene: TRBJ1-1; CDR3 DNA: TGCAGCGTCGGACGGGACTACACTGAAGCTTTCTTT; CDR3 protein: CSVGRDYTEAFF
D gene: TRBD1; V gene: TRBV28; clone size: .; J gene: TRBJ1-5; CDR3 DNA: TGTGCCAGCAGTGATGGACAGGGGGCAATTCAGCCCCAGCATTTT; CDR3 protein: CASSDGQGAIQPQHF
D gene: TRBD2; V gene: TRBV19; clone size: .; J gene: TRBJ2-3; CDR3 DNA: TGTGCCAGTATAGGCGGGGGGGATTCAGATACGCAGTATTTT; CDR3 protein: CASIGGGDSDTQYF
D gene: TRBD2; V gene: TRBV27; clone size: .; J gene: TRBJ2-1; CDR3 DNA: TGTGCCAGCAGACTTACTAGCGGGAGTAGAAATGAGCAGTTCTTC; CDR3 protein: CASRLTSGSRNEQFF
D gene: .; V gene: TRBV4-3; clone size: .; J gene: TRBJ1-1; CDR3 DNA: TGCGCCAGCAGCCAAGATACCGGGGCAGGCATGAACACTGAAGCTTTCTTT; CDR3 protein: CASSQDTGAGMNTEAFF
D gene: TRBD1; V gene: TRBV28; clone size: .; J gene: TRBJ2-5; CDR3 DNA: TGTGCCAGCAGTTTATTAGGGACAGGGGCCTCAGAGACCCAGTACTTC; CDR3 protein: CASSLLGTGASETQYF
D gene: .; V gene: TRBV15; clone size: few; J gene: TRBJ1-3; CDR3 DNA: TGTGCCACCAGCAGAGACTCCGTCGTTCCGATTGGAAACACCATATATTTT; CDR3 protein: CATSRDSVVPIGNTIYF
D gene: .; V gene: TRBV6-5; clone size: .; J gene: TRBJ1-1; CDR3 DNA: TGTGCCAGCAGTTACTCAACGGGGAACAGGGAGGCTTTCTTT; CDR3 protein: CASSYSTGNREAFF
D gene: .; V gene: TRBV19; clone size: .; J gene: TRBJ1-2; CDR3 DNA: TGTGCCAGTAGTCCCCCGGGTCACTATTATGGCTACACCTTC; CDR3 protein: CASSPPGHYYGYTF
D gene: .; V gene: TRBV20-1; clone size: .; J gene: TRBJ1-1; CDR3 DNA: TGCAGTGCGTACAAGAACACTGAAGCTTTCTTT; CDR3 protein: CSAYKNTEAFF
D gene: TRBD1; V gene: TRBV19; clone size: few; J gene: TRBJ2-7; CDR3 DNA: TGTGCCAGTGCCGGGACAGGACAAAACGAGCAGTACTTC; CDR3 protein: CASAGTGQNEQYF
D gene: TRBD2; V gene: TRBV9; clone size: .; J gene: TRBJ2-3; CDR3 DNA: TGTGCCAGCAGCGTAGAGGGACTAGCGACAGATACGCAGTATTTT; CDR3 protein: CASSVEGLATDTQYF
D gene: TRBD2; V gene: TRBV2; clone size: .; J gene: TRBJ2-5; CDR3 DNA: TGTGCCAGCGTGAGACTAGCGGGGGTTCAAGAGACCCAGTACTTC; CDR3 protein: CASVRLAGVQETQYF
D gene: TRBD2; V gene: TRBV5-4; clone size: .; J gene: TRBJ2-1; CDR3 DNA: TGTGCCAGCAGCTTGGGCCGACTAGCGGGGGCCTACAATGAGCAGTTCTTC; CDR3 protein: CASSLGRLAGAYNEQFF
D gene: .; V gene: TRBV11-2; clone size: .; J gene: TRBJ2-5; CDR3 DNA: TGTGCCAGCAGCGAAGGTTACCAAGAGACCCAGTACTTC; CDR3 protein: CASSEGYQETQYF
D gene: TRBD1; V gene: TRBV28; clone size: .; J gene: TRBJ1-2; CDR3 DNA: TGTGCCAGCTGCTCCGGGACAGGGTTCTCCTACACCTTC; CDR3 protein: CASCSGTGFSYTF
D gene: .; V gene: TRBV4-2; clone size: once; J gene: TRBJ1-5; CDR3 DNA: TGTGCCAGCAGCCAAGTGGGGGGGGGCAGGCAGCCCCAGCATTTT; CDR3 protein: CASSQVGGGRQPQHF
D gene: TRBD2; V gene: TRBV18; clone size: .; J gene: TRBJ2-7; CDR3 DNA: TGTGCCAGCTCATCAGGGATACCGGGAGGGGGGAGCTACGAGCAGTACTTC; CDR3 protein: CASSSGIPGGGSYEQYF
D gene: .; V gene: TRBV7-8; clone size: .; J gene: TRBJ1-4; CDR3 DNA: TGTGCCAGCAGCTCCCAAGGAAGGGCTGGGGAAAAACTGTTTTTT; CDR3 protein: CASSSQGRAGEKLFF